The 27 T cell receptor beta chains reported below all come from one sample, sequenced in a study of blood T cell repertoires in COVID-19. TCRdb's copy holds only in-frame clones and misses some; the assay was immunoSEQ multiplex PCR. Seen here are fewer than 130,000 clones, over 60% observed once, and the top ten hold more than 3.5%. The sequenced sample consisted of peripheral blood. The receptors derive from a woman older than 75 with acute or convalescent COVID-19.

The chain links TRBV5-1 to TRBJ1-2; D unresolved. The CDR3 loop spans 13 amino acids. V dropped 2 bases and J dropped 6 bases, with 11 bases sitting between them. Germline loops: CDR1 SGHRS, CDR2 YFSETQ. The CDR3 coding sequence is TGCGCCAGCAGCTTCCCAAGCGGGGATGGCTACACCTTC. It encodes CASSFPSGDGYTF.

The chain is built from TRBV10-1 and TRBJ2-2; perhaps TRBD2 as D (6 bases). Per the germline V gene, CDR1 is WNHNN and CDR2 is SYGVQD (reference sequence). The CDR3 runs to 15 residues. V was clipped by 4 bases and J by 0 bases, with 9 bases between them. The CDR3, as DNA: TGCGCCAGCAGTGCCGCGGGATCGAACACCGGGGAGCTGTTTTTT. Translation gives CASSAAGSNTGELFF.

The chain links TRBV7-3 to TRBJ1-1; D gene unclear. The CDR3 consists of 13 residues. Trimming cost V 3 bases and J 4 bases, with 9 bases left between them. CDR1 and CDR2 from the germline V gene are SGHTA and FQGTGA. The CDR3: CASSLDFLTEAFF. The CDR3 DNA sequence: TGTGCCAGCAGCTTGGACTTTCTCACTGAAGCTTTCTTT.

This chain links TRBV3-1 (or the pseudogene TRBV3-2) with TRBJ2-1; 8 bases agree with TRBD2. The CDR3 runs 15 residues. CDR1 is LGHDT and CDR2 is YNNKEL in the germline V gene (reference sequence). The V gene end was trimmed by 3 bases and the J gene end by 0 bases; junction bases not matched to a gene: 1. The chain's CDR3 is CASSHSGGSYNEQFF. The CDR3 DNA is TGTGCCAGCAGCCACAGCGGGGGCTCCTACAATGAGCAGTTCTTC.

The rearrangement joins TRBV24-1 to TRBJ2-1, with a tentative D call TRBD2 (6 bases). The CDR3 sequence is 15 residues long. Germline CDR1 is KGHDR and CDR2 is SFDVKD. The ends were cut back, 4 bases at V and 0 bases at J, with 9 bases in the middle. The CDR3, as DNA: TGTGCCACCAGTGAGTCCGGGGGCTCCTACAATGAGCAGTTCTTC. This encodes CATSESGGSYNEQFF.

In this sample, this clone turned up a few times. V and J are TRBV3-1 (or the pseudogene TRBV3-2) and TRBJ1-6; TRBD1 aligns across 8 bases. With V trimmed by 8 bases and J by 9 bases, 12 bases remained unmatched. Germline V CDR1 and CDR2: LGHDT, YNNKEL (reference sequence). The CDR3 has 15 amino acids. The DNA of the CDR3 is TGTGCCAGCGGCTATGGACAGGGAACACTTTCACCCCTCCACTTT. It specifies CASGYGQGTLSPLHF.

The chain combines TRBV2 with TRBJ2-4, with D possibly TRBD1 on 6 matching bases. V was pared by 2 bases and J by 7 bases, with 18 bases between. CDR3 length: 16 amino acids. Looked up from germline, CDR1 is SNHLY and CDR2 is FYNNEI. DNA of the CDR3: TGTGCCAGCAGTGAACTGGGCACAGGGATGGTGAACATTCAGTACTTC. Amino acids: CASSELGTGMVNIQYF.

This clone was detected only once. The genes are TRBV28 and TRBJ2-7; TRBD2 matches at 11 bases. The ends lost 4 bases at V and 4 bases at J; junction bases unmatched: 6. Germline CDR1 reads MDHEN; CDR2 reads SYDVKM. The CDR3 has 15 residues. CDR3 in DNA: TGTGCCAGCAGTTCCACATGGACTAGCGGGTACGAGCAGTACTTC. Its protein product is CASSSTWTSGYEQYF.

V usage is TRBV6-2 or TRBV6-3 and J usage is TRBJ1-5; 7 nucleotides agree with TRBD1. This CDR3 region has 16 residues. Germline V CDR1 and CDR2: MNHEY, SVGEGT. The trim removed 5 bases at V and 10 bases at J, leaving 17 bases unmatched. DNA of the CDR3: TGTGCCAGCAGTATCGCCGGGACAGCAGGTTTTCAACCCCAGCATTTT. Translated, it gives CASSIAGTAGFQPQHF.

A few counts support this clone. The rearrangement uses TRBV28 and TRBJ2-1; D may be TRBD2 (5 bases). Trimming took 4 bases from V and 9 from J, leaving 16 bases between them. The CDR3 runs 14 residues. Germline values: CDR1 MDHEN, CDR2 SYDVKM. The CDR3 nucleotides are TGTGCCAGCAGTTCCCGGTCTAGCATCGTTGAGCAGTTCTTC. It translates to CASSSRSSIVEQFF.

This chain connects TRBV4-1 to TRBJ1-5, with 8 bases that match TRBD1. Trimming cost V 3 bases and J 1 base; bases outside gene matches: 14. Germline V lookup: CDR1 MGHRA, CDR2 YSYEKL. CDR3 length equals 19 residues. CDR3 sequence: CASSHPGTGVRISNQPQHF. Here the CDR3 DNA reads TGCGCCAGCAGCCACCCCGGGACAGGTGTTAGGATAAGCAATCAGCCCCAGCATTTT.

The chain is built from TRBV27 and TRBJ1-5; D is possibly TRBD1 (5 bases). V lost 2 bases, J lost 11 bases, and 22 bases lay in between. Germline V gene sequence: CDR1 MNHEY, CDR2 SMNVEV (reference sequence). This CDR3 has 16 amino acids. In DNA form, the CDR3 reads TGTGCCAGCAGTTTAGGCGGTCAGGGTCGCCTAGCGTCCCAGCATTTT. The encoded protein is CASSLGGQGRLASQHF.

V is TRBV19 and J is TRBJ1-6, with D tentatively TRBD1 (6 bases). The germline CDR1 and CDR2 sequences are LNHDA and SQIVND (reference sequence). V shed 6 bases and J shed 5 bases, with 11 bases lying between them. The CDR3 has 14 residues. Written as DNA, the CDR3 is TGTGCCAGTAGGACGGACAGAGATAATTCACCCCTCCACTTT. This gives the protein CASRTDRDNSPLHF.

This clone was seen a handful of times. Different DNA sequences within this sample yield the same CDR3. The chain couples TRBV9 to TRBJ2-7, with TRBD2 as a possible D gene (5 bases). V was clipped by 0 bases and J by 7 bases, with 8 bases between them. The length of the CDR3 is 12 residues. Per germline, CDR1 SGDLS and CDR2 YYNGEE. The CDR3 spells CASSVEGGEQYF. In nucleotides, the CDR3 is TGTGCCAGCAGCGTAGAAGGCGGGGAGCAGTACTTC.

The chain has TRBV6-5 and TRBJ2-5; D unresolved. The V gene's germline CDR1 is MNHEY and CDR2 SVGAGI. The CDR3 totals 12 residues. With 6 bases removed from V and 0 bases from J, the gap between germline ends came to 5 bases. The CDR3 region is CASRRYQETQYF. Written as DNA, the CDR3 is TGTGCCAGCAGGAGGTACCAAGAGACCCAGTACTTC.

The rearrangement uses TRBV18 and TRBJ2-7, with D unresolved. The CDR3 has 14 amino acids. Germline loops: CDR1 KGHSH, CDR2 LQKENI. The germline V and J ends were trimmed by 3 bases and 2 bases, with 11 bases remaining between them. The chain's CDR3 is CASSPTYLTYEQYF. CDR3 sequence (DNA): TGTGCCAGCTCACCTACCTACCTAACCTACGAGCAGTACTTC.

This chain joins TRBV24-1 and TRBJ2-7, with 10 nucleotides matching TRBD1. V was clipped by 5 bases and J by 7 bases; unmatched bases: 4. The length of the CDR3 is 13 residues. Per germline, CDR1 KGHDR and CDR2 SFDVKD. The CDR3 here is CATSAGQGREQYF. CDR3 sequence (DNA): TGTGCCACCAGTGCGGGACAGGGGAGGGAGCAGTACTTC.

This clone has just a few counts. The CDR3 is CASRSGQANTGELFF. DNA for the CDR3: TGTGCCAGCAGATCCGGACAGGCGAACACCGGGGAGCTGTTTTTT. This rearrangement joins TRBV6-5 to TRBJ2-2; 7 bases are a match to TRBD1. CDR1 is MNHEY and CDR2 is SVGAGI in the germline V gene. The CDR3 is 15 residues long. Unmatched junction bases numbered 4, after V lost 6 bases and J lost 0 bases.

The CDR3 region is CATRGQGKGTGELFF. In DNA, the CDR3 is TGTGCCACCAGGGGACAGGGCAAGGGCACCGGGGAGCTGTTTTTT. The chain links TRBV24-1 to TRBJ2-2; 9 nucleotides agree with TRBD1. The CDR3 runs to 15 residues. Germline CDR1 KGHDR, CDR2 SFDVKD. V lost 7 bases to trimming and J lost 4 bases; unmatched junction nucleotides: 6.

This clone appeared a single time. The chain is built from TRBV2 and TRBJ2-7, with TRBD1 matching over 9 bases. The CDR3 loop spans 13 amino acids. V lost 5 bases and J lost 7; bases outside the gene matches: 6. Per the germline V gene, CDR1 is SNHLY and CDR2 is FYNNEI. The CDR3 here is CASSPGQGREQYF. DNA for the CDR3: TGTGCCAGCAGTCCTGGACAGGGGAGGGAGCAGTACTTC. Drawing the rest from reference TRBV2 and TRBJ2-7, the complete variable domain is EPEVTQTPSHQVTQMGQEVILRCVPISNHLYFYWYRQILGQKVEFLVSFYNNEISEKSEIFDDQFSVERPDGSNFTLKIRSTKLEDSAMYFCASSPGQGREQYFGPGTRLTVT.

The CDR3 nucleotides are TGTGCCAGCAGTGGGAGAGAAGAGACCCAGTACTTC. Protein product: CASSGREETQYF. J is TRBJ2-5 and V is TRBV28; possibly TRBD2 for D (5 bases). Germline values: CDR1 MDHEN, CDR2 SYDVKM. CDR3 length: 12 residues. The germline V and J ends were trimmed by 5 bases and 3 bases, with 7 bases remaining between them.

A few counts support this clone. The V and J genes are TRBV19 and TRBJ2-1, with 10 nucleotides matching TRBD2. This CDR3 contains 13 residues. The trim removed 3 bases at V and 14 bases at J, leaving 7 bases unmatched. Per germline, CDR1 LNHDA and CDR2 SQIVND (reference sequence). The CDR3 coding sequence is TGTGCCAGTAGTATCAAGAGGGGGACTAGCGAGTTCTTC. Its protein product is CASSIKRGTSEFF. Drawing the rest from reference TRBV19 and TRBJ2-1, the complete variable domain is DGGITQSPKYLFRKEGQNVTLSCEQNLNHDAMYWYRQDPGQGLRLIYYSQIVNDFQKGDIAEGYSVSREKKESFPLTVTSAQKNPTAFYLCASSIKRGTSEFFGPGTRLTVL.

CDR3 amino acids: CASSQDGGGIYNEQFF. CDR3 DNA sequence: TGTGCCAGCAGCCAAGATGGGGGGGGGATTTACAATGAGCAGTTCTTC. This chain connects TRBV4-2 to TRBJ2-1; the match to TRBD2 covers 7 bases. V lost 0 bases, J lost 4 bases, and 6 bases stayed unmatched. Germline V gives CDR1 LGHNA, CDR2 YNFKEQ. There are 16 residues in the CDR3.

The genes are TRBV27 and TRBJ1-4, with D possibly TRBD1 on 6 matching bases. With 5 bases removed from V and 7 bases from J, the gap between germline ends came to 17 bases. Looked up from germline, CDR1 is MNHEY and CDR2 is SMNVEV (reference sequence). The CDR3 covers 15 residues. The CDR3 bases are TGTGCCAGCAGTCCATCAGGGGCGCGGAGTGAAAAACTGTTTTTT. This codes for CASSPSGARSEKLFF.

J is TRBJ2-2 and V is TRBV7-3; 15 positions agree with TRBD2. V lost 3 bases and J lost 1; bases outside the gene matches: 9. This CDR3 comprises 20 residues. Germline CDR1 SGHTA, CDR2 FQGTGA. As DNA, the CDR3 is TGTGCCAGCAGCTTCTACGGGACTAGCGGGGGGCTTGTGAACACCGGGGAGCTGTTTTTT. Translated, it gives CASSFYGTSGGLVNTGELFF.

This sequence joins TRBV10-3 and TRBJ1-5; 9 bases fit TRBD1. The CDR3 extends over 17 amino acids. J was trimmed by 2 bases and V by 6 bases; bases with no gene match: 11. CDR1 ENHRY and CDR2 SYGVKD come from the germline V gene. This CDR3 reads CAISPGTGNVGNQPQHF. The CDR3 coding sequence is TGTGCCATCAGCCCCGGGACAGGGAATGTGGGCAATCAGCCCCAGCATTTT.

V usage is TRBV9 and J usage is TRBJ1-2; 11 bases align to TRBD1. V was clipped by 4 bases and J by 0 bases; unmatched bases: 14. The CDR3 extends over 19 amino acids. CDR1 SGDLS and CDR2 YYNGEE come from the germline V gene. The CDR3 region is CASSSQGQGALSANYGYTF. CDR3 nucleotides: TGTGCCAGCAGCTCACAAGGACAGGGGGCGCTTTCTGCTAACTATGGCTACACCTTC.